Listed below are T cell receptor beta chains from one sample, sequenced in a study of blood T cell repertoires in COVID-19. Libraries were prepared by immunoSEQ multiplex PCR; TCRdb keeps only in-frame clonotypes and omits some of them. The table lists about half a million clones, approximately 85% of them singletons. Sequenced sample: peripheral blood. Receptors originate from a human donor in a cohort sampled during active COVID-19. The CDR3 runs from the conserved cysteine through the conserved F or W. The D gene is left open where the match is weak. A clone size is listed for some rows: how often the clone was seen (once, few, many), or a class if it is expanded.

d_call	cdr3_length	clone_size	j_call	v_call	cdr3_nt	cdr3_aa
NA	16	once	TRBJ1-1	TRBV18	TGTGCCAGCTCACCATCAAGACAGGCTTGGACCACTGAAGCTTTCTTT	CASSPSRQAWTTEAFF
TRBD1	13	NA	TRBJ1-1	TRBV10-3	TGTGCCATCAGTGCCGACAGGGGCACTGAAGCTTTCTTT	CAISADRGTEAFF
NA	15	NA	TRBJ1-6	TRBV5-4	TGTGCCAGCAGCACATCTCAGGGTAGGGATTCACCCCTCCACTTT	CASSTSQGRDSPLHF
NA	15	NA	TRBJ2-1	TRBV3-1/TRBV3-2	TGTGCCAGCAGCCAAGCTATAGCCGCTTACAATGAGCAGTTCTTC	CASSQAIAAYNEQFF
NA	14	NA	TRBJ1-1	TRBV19	TGTGCCAGTAGTACCGCAGGGGCGGCCACTGAAGCTTTCTTT	CASSTAGAATEAFF
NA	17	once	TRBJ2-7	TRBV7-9	TGTGCCAGCAGCTTAGCGGTTAGCTCGGAGGTGGGATACGAGCAGTACTTC	CASSLAVSSEVGYEQYF
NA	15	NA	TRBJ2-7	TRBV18	TGTGCCAGCTCACCACCGAGCAGGACAGACTACGAGCAGTACTTC	CASSPPSRTDYEQYF
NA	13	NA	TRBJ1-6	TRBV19	TGTGCCAGTACTCCGACGGGGGGATCACCCCTCCACTTT	CASTPTGGSPLHF
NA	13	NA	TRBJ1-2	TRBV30	TGTGCCTGGACCAGCTCCCCCTCGAGGGGCTACACCTTC	CAWTSSPSRGYTF
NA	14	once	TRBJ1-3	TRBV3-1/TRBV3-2	TGTGCCAGCAGTACGGTGAGCTCTGGAAACACCATATATTTT	CASSTVSSGNTIYF
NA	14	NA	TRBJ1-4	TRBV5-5	TGTGCCAGCAGCTTGGCAGGGGATAATGAAAAACTGTTTTTT	CASSLAGDNEKLFF
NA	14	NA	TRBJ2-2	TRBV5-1	TGCGCCAGCAGCTTGAGAGGGGGTACCGGGGAGCTGTTTTTT	CASSLRGGTGELFF
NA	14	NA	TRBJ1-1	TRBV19	TGTGCCAGTAGTATGGGGCAGGGCAGGACTGAAGCTTTCTTT	CASSMGQGRTEAFF
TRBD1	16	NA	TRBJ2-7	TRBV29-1	TGCAGCGTTGAGGGACCCCGGGACAGGGGGTCCTACGAGCAGTACTTC	CSVEGPRDRGSYEQYF
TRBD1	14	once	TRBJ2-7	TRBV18	TGTGCCAGCTCCCTCGACAGGGGCACCTACGAGCAGTACTTC	CASSLDRGTYEQYF
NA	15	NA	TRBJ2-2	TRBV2	TGTGCCAGCAGTGTCTACAGTGCAGTCCCCGGGGAGCTGTTTTTT	CASSVYSAVPGELFF
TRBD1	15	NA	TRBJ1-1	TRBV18	TGTGCCAGCTCACCATCGGGACAGGGGGGAACTGAAGCTTTCTTT	CASSPSGQGGTEAFF
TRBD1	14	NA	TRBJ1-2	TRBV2	TGTGCCAGCAGTGAAGCTAGGACAGGGAATGGCTACACCTTC	CASSEARTGNGYTF
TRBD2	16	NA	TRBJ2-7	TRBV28	TGTGCCAGCATCTCAGAGGGACTAGCGGTATCCTACGAGCAGTACTTC	CASISEGLAVSYEQYF
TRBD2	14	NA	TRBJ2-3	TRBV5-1	TGCGCCAGTCGGGGGCTAGCGGGAGGAGATACGCAGTATTTT	CASRGLAGGDTQYF
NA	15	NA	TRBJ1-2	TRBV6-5	TGTGCCAGCAGCGCCAAGTCGAGGGGGATCTATGGCTACACCTTC	CASSAKSRGIYGYTF
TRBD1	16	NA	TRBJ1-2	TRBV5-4	TGTGCCAGCAGAACCGGGACAGGGGACTCTGTCTATGGCTACACCTTC	CASRTGTGDSVYGYTF
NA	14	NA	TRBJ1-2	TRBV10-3	TGTGCCATCAGTGAGTCTGAGGGTAACTATGGCTACACCTTC	CAISESEGNYGYTF
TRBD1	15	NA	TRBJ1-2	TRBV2	TGTGCCAGCAGTGAACGTATACAGGGGGAATATGGCTACACCTTC	CASSERIQGEYGYTF
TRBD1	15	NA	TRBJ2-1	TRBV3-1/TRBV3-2	TGTGCCAGCAGCCAAGGCGGACAGGGTACCAATGAGCAGTTCTTC	CASSQGGQGTNEQFF
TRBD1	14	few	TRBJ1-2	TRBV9	TGTGCCAGCAGCGGAGACAGGGCTAACTATGGCTACACCTTC	CASSGDRANYGYTF
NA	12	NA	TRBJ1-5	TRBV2	TGTGCCAGCAACAGGGGCAATCAGCCCCAGCATTTT	CASNRGNQPQHF
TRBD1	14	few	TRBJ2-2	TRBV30	TGTGCCTGGAGACGGACAGGGGAGGGCGGGGAGCTGTTTTTT	CAWRRTGEGGELFF
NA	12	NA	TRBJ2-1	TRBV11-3	TGTGCCAGCAGCCCGAGGGTCGGGGAGCAGTTCTTC	CASSPRVGEQFF
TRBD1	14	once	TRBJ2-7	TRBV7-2	TGTGCCAGCACCCATCGACAGGGGAGCTACGAGCAGTACTTC	CASTHRQGSYEQYF
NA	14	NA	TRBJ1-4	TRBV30	TGTGCCTGGAGTGTAGTGGGGCCCCAGGAAAAACTGTTTTTT	CAWSVVGPQEKLFF
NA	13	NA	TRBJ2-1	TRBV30	TGTGCCTGGAGGGGGCCGCCACTTAATGAGCAGTTCTTC	CAWRGPPLNEQFF
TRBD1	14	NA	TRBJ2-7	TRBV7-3	TGTGCCAGCAGCCCGGGGACAGGACATTACGAGCAGTACTTC	CASSPGTGHYEQYF
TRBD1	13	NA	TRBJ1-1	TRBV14	TGTGCCAGCAGCAACCAGGGGGTAACTGAAGCTTTCTTT	CASSNQGVTEAFF
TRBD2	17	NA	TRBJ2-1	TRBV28	TGTGCCAGCAGTCCCTTTCAGCGGGAGGGCCTCGACAATGAGCAGTTCTTC	CASSPFQREGLDNEQFF
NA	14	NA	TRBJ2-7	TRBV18	TGTGCCAGCTCACCTGGCGGAGGTTCCTACGAGCAGTACTTC	CASSPGGGSYEQYF
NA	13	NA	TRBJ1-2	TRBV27	TGTGCCAGCCACCCGACAGACAGTTATGGCTACACCTTC	CASHPTDSYGYTF
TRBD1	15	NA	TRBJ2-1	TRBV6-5	TGTGCCAGCATCCAAGAGGGGACAGGGTGGCATGAGCAGTTCTTC	CASIQEGTGWHEQFF
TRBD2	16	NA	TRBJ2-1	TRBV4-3	TGCGCCAGCAGCCAAGACCCCAGCGGGGCGAGCAATGAGCAGTTCTTC	CASSQDPSGASNEQFF
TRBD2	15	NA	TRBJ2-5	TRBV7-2	TGTGCCAGCAGCCAAGGGGCGGGGGAGTTAGAGACCCAGTACTTC	CASSQGAGELETQYF
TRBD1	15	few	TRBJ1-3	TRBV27	TGTGCCAGCAGTTTATTCGGGACAGAAGGAAACACCATATATTTT	CASSLFGTEGNTIYF
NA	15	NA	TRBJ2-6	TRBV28	TGTGCCAGCAGTTTATCAGGGTCCGGGGCCAACGTCCTGACTTTC	CASSLSGSGANVLTF
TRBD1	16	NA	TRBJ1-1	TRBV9	TGTGCCAGCAGCGTCGGGACAGGCACCGAGGGCACTGAAGCTTTCTTT	CASSVGTGTEGTEAFF
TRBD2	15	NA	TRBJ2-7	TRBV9	TGTGCCAGCAGCGCTCAAGCGGGGGGCTCCTACGAGCAGTACTTC	CASSAQAGGSYEQYF
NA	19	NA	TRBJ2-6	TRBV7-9	TGTGCCAGCAGCTCCCTTACTCCGGGACACTTCTCTGGGGCCAACGTCCTGACTTTC	CASSSLTPGHFSGANVLTF
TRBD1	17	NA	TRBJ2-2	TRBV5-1	TGCGCCAGCAGCTTGGCCGCGGGGACAGGGCGAACCGGGGAGCTGTTTTTT	CASSLAAGTGRTGELFF
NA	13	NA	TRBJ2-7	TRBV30	TGTGCCTGGAGTCACCAGGGGCCCGGCGAGCAGTACTTC	CAWSHQGPGEQYF
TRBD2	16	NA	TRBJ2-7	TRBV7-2	TGTGCCAGCAGCCCTACTAGCGGGGCCAGCTCCTACGAGCAGTACTTC	CASSPTSGASSYEQYF
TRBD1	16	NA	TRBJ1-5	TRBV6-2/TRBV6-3	TGTGCCAGCAGCTTCCACAGGGGGGGGCACAATCAGCCCCAGCATTTT	CASSFHRGGHNQPQHF
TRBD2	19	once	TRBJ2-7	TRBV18	TGTGCCAGCTCACGCCGACTAGCGGGAGGGGGTTGGGGATTATACGAGCAGTACTTC	CASSRRLAGGGWGLYEQYF
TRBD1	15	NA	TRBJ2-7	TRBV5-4	TGTGCCAGCAGCTTGGGGACAGGAGTACTCTACGAGCAGTACTTC	CASSLGTGVLYEQYF
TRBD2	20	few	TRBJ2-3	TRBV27	TGTGCCAGCAGTTTGTGGTCGGTGGCTAGCGGGAGGGTTAGCACAGATACGCAGTATTTT	CASSLWSVASGRVSTDTQYF
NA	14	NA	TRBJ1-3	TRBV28	TGTGCCAGCACTACAGGACCCTCTGGAAACACCATATATTTT	CASTTGPSGNTIYF
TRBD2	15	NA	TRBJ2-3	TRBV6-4	TGTGCCAGCAGTGACTCGGGACTAGCCACAGATACGCAGTATTTT	CASSDSGLATDTQYF
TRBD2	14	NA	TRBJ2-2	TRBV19	TGTGCCAGTAGTAAGGGACTAGTACCCGGGGAGCTGTTTTTT	CASSKGLVPGELFF
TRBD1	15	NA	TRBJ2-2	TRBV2	TGTGCCAGCCAGGACAGGGGGCCCGGCACCGGGGAGCTGTTTTTT	CASQDRGPGTGELFF
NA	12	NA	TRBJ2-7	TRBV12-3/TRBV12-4	TGTGCCAGCAGCCGGGACTCCTACGAGCAGTACTTC	CASSRDSYEQYF
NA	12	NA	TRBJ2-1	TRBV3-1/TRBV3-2	TGTGCCAGCAGCCAAGTTCCTAATGAGCAGTTCTTC	CASSQVPNEQFF
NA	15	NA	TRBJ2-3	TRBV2	TGTGCCAGCAGTGAAGCCCAGCGGGTCTTCGATACGCAGTATTTT	CASSEAQRVFDTQYF
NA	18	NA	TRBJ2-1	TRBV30	TGTGCCTGGAGTGGCCAACGGAGAGCCGAAGATTTCTACAATGAGCAGTTCTTC	CAWSGQRRAEDFYNEQFF